Here is one TCR beta chain with its context. Together with a sample-barcoded 5' primer, a J-beta primer mix was included in a second PCR lasting roughly 6 to 12 cycles. The template-switch adaptor, which had 12 random nucleotides, put a tag on each cDNA molecule. Every sample produced at least 2.5 million CDR3-containing paired-end reads. TCRdb reprocessed the 5' RACE reads with MiXCR, giving one entry per CDR3 protein. This sample has 600,000 to 900,000 distinct CDR3 sequences; around a quarter occur once, and the top ten carry around 2.9%. V lost 5 bases and J lost 4, with 11 bases in between. The length of the CDR3 is 12 residues. Germline loops: CDR1 DFQATT, CDR2 SNEGSKA (reference sequence). This sample was taken from a study of blood T cells in healthy people across ages. The authors isolated at least 6.5 million PBMCs per sample. The sample was also linked to a second study, of T cells of mothers and their children.

V and J are TRBV20-1 and TRBJ2-5; possible D gene TRBD1, 6 bases. The TCR comes from a boy younger than 18 in good health. The sequenced sample consisted of blood. DNA for the CDR3: TGCAGTGCTTACAGGGCTCGAGAGACCCAGTACTTC. This translates into CSAYRARETQYF.